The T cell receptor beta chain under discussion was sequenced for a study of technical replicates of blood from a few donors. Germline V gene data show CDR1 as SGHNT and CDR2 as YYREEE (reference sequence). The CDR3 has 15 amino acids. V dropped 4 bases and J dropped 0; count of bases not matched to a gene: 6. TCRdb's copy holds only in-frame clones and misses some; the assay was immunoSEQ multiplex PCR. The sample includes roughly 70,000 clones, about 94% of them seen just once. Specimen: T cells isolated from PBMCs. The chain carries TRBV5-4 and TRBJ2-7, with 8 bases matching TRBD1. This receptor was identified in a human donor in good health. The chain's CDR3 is CASSTGQESSYEQYF. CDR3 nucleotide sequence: TGTGCCAGCAGCACGGGACAGGAAAGCTCCTACGAGCAGTACTTC.